The 4 T cell receptor beta chains below come from one sample, sequenced in a study of PD-L1 blockade in urothelial cancer. Clones were sequenced by immunoSEQ multiplex PCR, and TCRdb holds only the in-frame ones, with some missing. This sample has tens of thousands of clones; about 88% occur once, and the top ten carry around 10%. The time point: peripheral blood 6 weeks after treatment start. This specimen was PBMCs, taken around atezolizumab (anti-PD-L1) treatment. These receptors were obtained from a man aged 60 to 69 with urothelial cancer.

The genes are TRBV11-3 and TRBJ1-1, with D maybe TRBD1 (6 bases). Per germline, CDR1 SGHNT and CDR2 YENEEA. The CDR3 totals 14 residues. V was clipped by 5 bases and J by 4 bases, with 14 bases between them. The CDR3 DNA reads TGTGCCAGCAGCCACGAAGGGGGGGCCACTGAAGCTTTCTTT. This gives the protein CASSHEGGATEAFF. Variable domain in full (rest from reference TRBV11-3 and TRBJ1-1): EAGVVQSPRYKIIEKKQPVAFWCNPISGHNTLYWYLQNLGQGPELLIRYENEEAVDDSQLPKDRFSAERLKGVDSTLKIQPAELGDSAVYLCASSHEGGATEAFFGQGTRLTVV.

This chain links TRBV10-3 with TRBJ2-5, with D maybe TRBD2 (5 bases). Germline V gene sequence: CDR1 ENHRY, CDR2 SYGVKD. The CDR3 runs to 14 residues. V gave up 2 bases and J gave up 1 base, with 8 bases separating them. CDR3 region: CAISERESQETQYF. Written as DNA, the CDR3 is TGTGCCATCAGTGAGAGGGAGTCCCAAGAGACCCAGTACTTC.

The chain has TRBV28 and TRBJ2-6; D gene uncertain. The length of the CDR3 is 12 residues. V shed 6 bases and J shed 2 bases, with 2 bases lying between them. Germline CDR1 and CDR2: MDHEN and SYDVKM. Here the CDR3 reads CASSTGANVLTF. The CDR3 nucleotides read TGTGCCAGCAGCACTGGGGCCAACGTCCTGACTTTC.

The V call is TRBV6-1, the J call TRBJ2-5; no definite D call. Trimming took 9 bases from V and 2 from J, leaving 13 bases between them. The CDR3 runs 13 residues. From germline, CDR1 is MNHNS and CDR2 SASEGT. In nucleotides, the CDR3 is TGTGCCAGTGTTAAAACTAAACAAGAGACCCAGTACTTC. This gives the protein CASVKTKQETQYF.